This is a list of T cell receptor beta chains from one sample in a study of cytomegalovirus exposure and HLA in healthy donors. This table comes from immunoSEQ multiplex PCR, and its TCRdb copy is limited to in-frame clones, with some not included. The sample yields about 170,000 clones, approximately 81% seen once. Sequencing was carried out using PBMCs. The source is a male donor in good health and CMV-seronegative. Both conserved end residues are part of each CDR3. The D gene is left open where the match is weak. Clone size is shown for a subset of rows, as once, few, many or a class of expanded clone.

V	size	D	J	CDR3	DNA
TRBV4-2	-	TRBD2	TRBJ2-7	CASSPFSGSYEQYF	TGTGCCAGCAGCCCCTTTAGCGGGAGTTACGAGCAGTACTTC
TRBV19	-	TRBD1	TRBJ1-2	CASSNSGGREGYPF	TGTGCCAGTAGTAATTCAGGGGGCCGGGAAGGCTACCCCTTC
TRBV7-6	-	TRBD1	TRBJ2-1	CASSFDRDPYNEQFF	TGTGCCAGCAGCTTCGACAGGGATCCCTACAATGAGCAGTTCTTC
TRBV5-6	-	TRBD1	TRBJ1-2	CASRVDRGYGYTF	TGTGCCAGCAGGGTGGACAGGGGCTATGGCTACACCTTC
TRBV7-6	-	-	TRBJ2-5	CASSLAGGGSTQYF	TGTGCCAGCAGCTTAGCAGGGGGGGGGTCGACCCAGTACTTC
TRBV5-1	few	TRBD2	TRBJ2-7	CASQPSGRSGEQYF	TGCGCCAGCCAGCCTAGCGGGAGGTCTGGCGAGCAGTACTTC
TRBV7-3	-	-	TRBJ2-5	CASSLGGGMQETQYF	TGTGCCAGCAGCTTAGGCGGGGGCATGCAAGAGACCCAGTACTTC
TRBV30	few	-	TRBJ1-4	CAWSVGTGEKLFF	TGTGCCTGGAGTGTGGGTACGGGTGAAAAACTGTTTTTT
TRBV5-4	-	-	TRBJ2-4	CASSFNIRQGAKNIQYF	TGTGCCAGCAGCTTTAATATTCGGCAGGGGGCCAAAAACATTCAGTACTTC
TRBV7-2	few	-	TRBJ2-3	CASSSGSSFTDTQYF	TGTGCCAGCAGCTCCGGGAGCTCATTCACAGATACGCAGTATTTT
TRBV28	-	-	TRBJ1-2	CASSPRGGVLRGYTF	TGTGCCAGCAGTCCGCGGGGGGGAGTACTTCGTGGCTACACCTTC
TRBV9	-	-	TRBJ2-5	CASSPGGYQETQYF	TGTGCCAGCAGCCCAGGGGGGTACCAAGAGACCCAGTACTTC
TRBV11-3	-	-	TRBJ2-5	CASSLDGRGETQYF	TGTGCCAGCAGCTTAGACGGCAGGGGAGAGACCCAGTACTTC
TRBV7-2	-	TRBD1	TRBJ1-2	CASSLLRQGHGYTF	TGTGCCAGCAGCCTTCTTCGACAGGGCCATGGCTACACCTTC
TRBV29-1	-	TRBD2	TRBJ2-5	CSVESGRADETQYF	TGCAGCGTAGAAAGCGGGAGGGCCGACGAGACCCAGTACTTC
TRBV30	-	-	TRBJ2-1	CAWRNLSKGGPNEQFF	TGTGCCTGGAGGAATCTGAGTAAAGGCGGTCCCAATGAGCAGTTCTTC
TRBV5-5	few	TRBD1	TRBJ2-2	CASSRTGVDTGELFF	TGTGCCAGCAGCAGGACAGGGGTGGACACCGGGGAGCTGTTTTTT
TRBV9	-	TRBD2	TRBJ2-1	CASSELSGTSGRAPYNEQFF	TGTGCCAGCAGCGAACTATCCGGGACTAGCGGGAGGGCCCCGTACAATGAGCAGTTCTTC
TRBV11-2	-	TRBD2	TRBJ2-2	CASSRGGNTGELFF	TGTGCCAGCAGCCGCGGGGGGAACACCGGGGAGCTGTTTTTT
TRBV10-3	-	-	TRBJ2-2	CAISESTRGGELFF	TGTGCCATCAGTGAGTCGACTCGTGGCGGGGAGCTGTTTTTT
TRBV9	-	TRBD2	TRBJ2-1	CASSIGTSGTNEQFF	TGTGCCAGCAGCATTGGGACTAGCGGGACCAATGAGCAGTTCTTC
TRBV28	-	TRBD1	TRBJ1-2	CAIYDRGFAGYTF	TGTGCCATTTACGACAGGGGGTTCGCTGGCTACACCTTC
TRBV4-1	-	TRBD1	TRBJ2-1	CASSHSRDRGTKASYNEQFF	TGCGCCAGCAGCCATTCGCGGGACAGGGGGACTAAAGCCTCCTACAATGAGCAGTTCTTC
TRBV6-5	-	TRBD1	TRBJ2-7	CASRSSDRAFWEQYF	TGTGCCAGCAGGTCATCCGACAGGGCGTTCTGGGAGCAGTACTTC
TRBV19	-	TRBD1	TRBJ1-2	CASSIDTGGGYTF	TGTGCCAGTAGTATCGATACAGGGGGTGGCTACACCTTC
TRBV19	-	TRBD1	TRBJ2-7	CASSIRGQGNEQYF	TGTGCCAGTAGTATTAGGGGACAGGGCAACGAGCAGTACTTC
TRBV5-1	-	TRBD2	TRBJ2-5	CTSSRSGTQETQYF	TGCACCAGCAGTCGTAGCGGGACCCAAGAGACCCAGTACTTC
TRBV28	-	TRBD1	TRBJ2-3	CASSLDGTASTDTQYF	TGTGCCAGCAGTTTGGATGGGACAGCCAGCACAGATACGCAGTATTTT
TRBV10-3	-	-	TRBJ2-5	CAISELETQYF	TGTGCCATCAGTGAACTAGAGACCCAGTACTTC
TRBV19	-	TRBD1	TRBJ1-1	CASQLRDRGTFF	TGTGCCAGTCAACTCCGGGACAGGGGAACTTTCTTT
TRBV7-3	-	TRBD2	TRBJ2-2	CASKTGGRDTGELFF	TGTGCCAGCAAAACTGGCGGGAGGGACACCGGGGAGCTGTTTTTT
TRBV6-5	-	TRBD1	TRBJ2-1	CASRGTGPHNEQFF	TGTGCCAGCAGGGGGACAGGCCCTCACAATGAGCAGTTCTTC
TRBV5-6	-	-	TRBJ2-7	CASSFDSRSSYEQYF	TGTGCCAGCAGCTTCGACAGCCGAAGCTCCTACGAGCAGTACTTC
TRBV19	-	-	TRBJ1-1	CASSSTMNTEAFF	TGTGCCAGTAGTAGTACAATGAACACTGAAGCTTTCTTT
TRBV13	-	TRBD2	TRBJ2-1	CASSLLAGGPRAEFF	TGTGCCAGCAGCCTACTAGCGGGGGGACCAAGAGCGGAGTTCTTC
TRBV7-2	-	TRBD2	TRBJ2-7	CASSLAGGAYEQYF	TGTGCCAGCAGCTTAGCGGGGGGGGCCTACGAGCAGTACTTC
TRBV29-1	-	TRBD1	TRBJ2-7	CSVGAGQAAYEQYF	TGCAGCGTTGGGGCGGGACAGGCTGCCTACGAGCAGTACTTC
TRBV5-1	few	-	TRBJ2-4	CASSLEVAGAKNIQYF	TGCGCCAGCAGCTTGGAGGTGGCGGGAGCCAAAAACATTCAGTACTTC
TRBV27	-	-	TRBJ1-5	CASSSHYSNQPQHF	TGTGCCAGCAGTTCACATTATAGCAATCAGCCCCAGCATTTT
TRBV18	-	TRBD1	TRBJ1-2	CASSRPDRRGYPF	TGTGCCAGCTCACGACCGGACAGGCGCGGCTACCCCTTC
TRBV5-1	-	TRBD1	TRBJ1-2	CASSARTGYGYTF	TGCGCCAGCAGCGCGAGGACAGGGTATGGCTACACCTTC
TRBV9	-	TRBD2	TRBJ2-3	CASSPILAGSTDTQYF	TGTGCCAGCAGTCCTATACTAGCGGGGAGCACAGATACGCAGTATTTT
TRBV5-4	few	TRBD1	TRBJ2-5	CASSLRRAGGETQYF	TGTGCCAGCAGCTTGAGGCGGGCAGGGGGAGAGACCCAGTACTTC
TRBV4-2	-	TRBD2	TRBJ2-7	CASSPGGGYEQYF	TGTGCCAGCAGCCCGGGGGGAGGGTACGAGCAGTACTTC
TRBV29-1	once	TRBD1	TRBJ2-3	CSVTQGGGDTQYF	TGCAGCGTAACACAGGGGGGTGGAGATACGCAGTATTTT
TRBV9	-	TRBD1	TRBJ2-7	CASSVGTGIYEQYF	TGTGCCAGCAGCGTAGGGACAGGGATTTACGAGCAGTACTTC
TRBV19	-	-	TRBJ1-2	CASSIGAGSTGGYTF	TGTGCCAGTAGTATAGGCGCTGGGAGCACGGGGGGCTACACCTTC
TRBV4-3	-	TRBD2	TRBJ2-3	CASSHEGTSGGGDTQYF	TGCGCCAGCAGCCACGAGGGGACTAGCGGGGGTGGAGATACGCAGTATTTT
TRBV4-3	-	TRBD1	TRBJ2-1	CASRQGATYNEQFF	TGCGCCAGCCGACAGGGGGCAACCTACAATGAGCAGTTCTTC
TRBV10-3	few	-	TRBJ2-3	CAISERGSTDTQYF	TGTGCCATCAGTGAGCGGGGTAGCACAGATACGCAGTATTTT
TRBV21-1	-	-	TRBJ1-1	CASSNGVRTGGDTEAFF	TGTGCCAGCAGCAACGGGGTTCGAACGGGGGGCGACACTGAAGCTTTCTTT
TRBV7-9	few	-	TRBJ2-7	CASSLLGPQYF	TGTGCCAGCAGCTTATTGGGCCCGCAGTACTTC